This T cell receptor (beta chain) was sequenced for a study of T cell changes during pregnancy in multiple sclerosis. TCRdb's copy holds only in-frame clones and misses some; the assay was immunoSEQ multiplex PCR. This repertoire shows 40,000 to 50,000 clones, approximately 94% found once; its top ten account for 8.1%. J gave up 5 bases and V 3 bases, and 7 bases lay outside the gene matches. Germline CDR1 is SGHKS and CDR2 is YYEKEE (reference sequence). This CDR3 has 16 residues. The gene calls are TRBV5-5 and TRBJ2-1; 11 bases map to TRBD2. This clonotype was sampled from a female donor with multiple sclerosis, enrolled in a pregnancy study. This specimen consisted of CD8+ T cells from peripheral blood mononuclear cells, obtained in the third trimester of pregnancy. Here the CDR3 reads CASSSPGTSGDNEQFF. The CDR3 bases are TGTGCCAGCAGCTCTCCAGGGACTAGCGGAGACAATGAGCAGTTCTTC.